There are a few counts of the clone carrying this TCR beta chain. Its cognate antigen is unknown. One end of the junction does not line up with germline, which may come from a read error. The CDR3 length is 13 residues. Germline CDR1 reads SSHAT; CDR2 reads FNYEAQ (reference sequence). The data derive from a study of beta chain features in type 1 diabetes. Study observations and caveats: The influence of HLA type on TCRB rearrangement stayed undetermined. Researchers report that Type 1 diabetes patients had moderately but significantly shorter TCRB CDR3s across all four CD4+ subsets.

As every portion of the isolated RNA was reverse transcribed, the sequencing read expressed TCRB transcripts. Here immunoSEQ multiplex PCR was the method, and the copy in TCRdb shows in-frame clones only, minus some. Of about 360,000 clones listed, about 12% are singletons. The TCR comes from a man between 18 and 35 years old in good health. The chain is built from TRBV7-7 and TRBJ2-2, with TRBD1 identical over 7 bases. Sequenced: naive CD4+ T cells from blood. This chain's CDR3 is CASSSQGPGELFF. The CDR3 DNA is TGTGCTAGCAGCTCACAGGGGCCCGGGGAGCTGTTTTTT.